The source of this TCR beta chain is a study of molecular identifiers for immune sequencing clone quantification (dated by TCRdb to 2017 to 2018). With regard to the full study: In a replicate experiment, RNA from roughly 20,000 or 100,000 naive CD8 T cells was split into five aliquots, four of which were sequenced. This methods study benchmarked molecular-identifier clustering-based TCR repertoire sequencing (MIDCIRS) and TCR RNA copy counting, using CD8 T cells to do so.

Comments on this clonotype: Its antigen has not been determined. Qualities for individual bases were not recorded, and no much larger clone is one base off.

Naive CD8 T cell libraries were made from about 20,000 to 1,000,000 sorted cells using 10%, 30% or 50% of purified RNA. On a BD FACSAria II, naive CD8 T cells were FACS-sorted as CD8+CD4-CCR7+CD45RA+ and collected into RLT Plus buffer. Detection sensitivity was tested by spiking Jurkat RNA equal to some 11 TCR copies' worth into samples containing 20,000-1,000,000 naive CD8 T cells. CD8 T cells were enriched using RosetteSep CD8+ T Cell Enrichment Cocktail and Ficoll-Paque, and the enriched cells then underwent ACK red cell lysis. General study outcomes and caveats: Highly expanded clone sizes could be underestimated because identical TCR molecules may share a barcode. In CMV-specific effector cells, clones with more than 20 RNA copies contained over 99% of molecules, whereas in naive cells such clones contained under 1% of molecules. When barcode sub-clustering was left out, chimeric consensus sequences inflated TCR diversity, with chimeras reaching as high as 47%. Spiked-in Jurkat TCR RNA equal to a single cell's worth was reported to be detectable even within one million naive CD8 T cells. The naive libraries included spiked-in Jurkat TCR RNA (fewer than 11 copies' worth), and this Jurkat TCR RNA is not part of the donor repertoire. About 2.9 recovered TCR RNA copies per cell were obtained by modeling, versus about 10 by digital PCR, implying a capture efficiency of roughly 32%.

The CDR3 runs 13 residues from the cysteine to the phenylalanine. Only the CDR3 DNA is retained, 39 bases long and in frame from the first base. The germline V gene (reference sequence) supplies CDR1 MNHNY and CDR2 SVGAGI. V is shortened by 2 bases, J by 5 bases, and the region joining them spans 7 bases. Preparation of the library involved PCR. The run used a NextSeq 500. Bulk TCR libraries were made following a previously described method, with the TCR primers given in Table S5. The Qiagen AllPrep DNA/RNA kit was used to purify total RNA. Before analysis, reads from multiple sequencing runs of one library were combined. For the original study's pipeline: Reads were retained only if the reads had an exact TCR constant sequence, and the retained reads were trimmed to 150 nt and grouped according to their 12-nt molecular barcodes. Within each barcode group, reads were sub-clustered at a 15% Levenshtein threshold, and quality-weighted consensus sequences were built per RNA molecule. Non-functional sequences were discarded, and so were lower-count sequences lying one edit away from another sequence. On the basis of fitting two negative binomial distributions, barcode sub-clusters with fewer than 20% of the maximum read count were discarded. TCRdb reprocessing: public reads trimmed at Q25 with fastp, clones called with MiXCR, in-frame beta chains kept. Here each entry gathers all rows of one CDR3 protein and keeps the most common genes and DNA. Clone size and V and J calls follow TCRdb, not the original study. A total of 75,000 to 95,000 distinct CDR3 sequences appear in this sample, around 27% of them only once. The ten biggest clones cover 0.6% to 0.95% of the sample.

The chain uses TRBV6-6 and TRBJ1-5; the D gene lacks a confident call. This clonotype was obtained from a human donor in good health. Some libraries in this study had Jurkat cell RNA spiked in. The specimen sequenced was naive CD8+ T cells from blood, with Jurkat cell RNA spiked in. The cell subset or site label corresponds to: FACS-sorted CD8+CD4-CCR7+CD45RA+ naive T cells. The DNA sequence is TGTGCCAGCAGTTACAATTGGGATCAGCCCCAGCATTTT. It translates to CASSYNWDQPQHF.